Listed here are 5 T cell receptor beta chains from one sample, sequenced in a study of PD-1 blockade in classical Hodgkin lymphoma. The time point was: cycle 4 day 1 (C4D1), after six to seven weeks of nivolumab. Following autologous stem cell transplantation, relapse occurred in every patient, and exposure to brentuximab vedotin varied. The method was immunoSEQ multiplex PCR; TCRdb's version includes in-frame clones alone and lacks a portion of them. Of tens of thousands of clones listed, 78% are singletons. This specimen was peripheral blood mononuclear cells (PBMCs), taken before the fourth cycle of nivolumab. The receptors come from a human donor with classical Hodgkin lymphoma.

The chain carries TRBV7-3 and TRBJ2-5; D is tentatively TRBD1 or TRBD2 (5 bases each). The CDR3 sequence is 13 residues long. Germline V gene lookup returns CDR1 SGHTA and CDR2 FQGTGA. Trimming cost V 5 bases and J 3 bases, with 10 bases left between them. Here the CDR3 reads CASSPGTEETQYF. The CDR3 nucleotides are TGTGCCAGCAGCCCAGGGACGGAAGAGACCCAGTACTTC.

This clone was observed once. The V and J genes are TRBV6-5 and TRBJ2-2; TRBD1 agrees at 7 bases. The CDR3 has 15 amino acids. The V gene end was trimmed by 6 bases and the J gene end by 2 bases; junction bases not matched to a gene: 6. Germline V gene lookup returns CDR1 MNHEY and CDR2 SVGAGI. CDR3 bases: TGTGCCAGCAGCAAACAGGGGCTCAACACCGGGGAGCTGTTTTTT. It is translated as CASSKQGLNTGELFF.

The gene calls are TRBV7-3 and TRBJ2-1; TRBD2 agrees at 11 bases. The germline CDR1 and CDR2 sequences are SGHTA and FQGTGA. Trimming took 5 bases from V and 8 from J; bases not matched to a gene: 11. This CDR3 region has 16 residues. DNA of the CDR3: TGTGCCAGCAGCCAAATCACTAGCGGGGGTTTGGATGAGCAGTTCTTC. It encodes CASSQITSGGLDEQFF.

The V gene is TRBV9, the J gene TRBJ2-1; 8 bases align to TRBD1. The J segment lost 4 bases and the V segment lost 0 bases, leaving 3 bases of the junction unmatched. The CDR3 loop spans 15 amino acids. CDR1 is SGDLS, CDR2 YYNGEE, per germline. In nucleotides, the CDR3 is TGTGCCAGCAGCGTAGCAGGGGGCGGTTACAATGAGCAGTTCTTC. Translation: CASSVAGGGYNEQFF.

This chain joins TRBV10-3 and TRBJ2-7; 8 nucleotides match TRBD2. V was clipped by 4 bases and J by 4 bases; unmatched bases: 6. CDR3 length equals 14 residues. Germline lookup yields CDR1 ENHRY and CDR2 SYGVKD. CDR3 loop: CAISGQRERYEQYF. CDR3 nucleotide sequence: TGTGCCATCAGTGGCCAGCGGGAGAGGTACGAGCAGTACTTC.